This is a list of T cell receptor beta chains from one sample in a study of tumor and adjacent non-tumor tissue in lung cancer. TCRdb re-derived calls from the multiplex PCR reads in MiXCR, one entry per CDR3 protein. The table lists about 44,000 distinct CDR3 sequences, roughly two thirds of them singletons. Sequenced: distant non-tumor lung tissue. The receptors originated from a woman in her 40s with non-small cell lung cancer. Both conserved end residues are part of each CDR3. Fields, in order: J gene, V gene, CDR3 protein.

TRBJ2-1	TRBV18	CASSSKRGHSNEQFF
TRBJ2-1	TRBV2	CASNALAGGNNEQFF
TRBJ2-7	TRBV12-3/TRBV12-4	CASSFSQTSPSYEQCF
TRBJ1-1	TRBV11-2	CASSFFSQGLGEAFF
TRBJ2-2	TRBV29-1	CSVTRGTGELFF
TRBJ2-7	TRBV20-1	CSANGQSYEQYF
TRBJ1-5	TRBV28	CASSLTGANNQPQHF
TRBJ2-6	TRBV11-2	CASNWTDLSGASVLTF
TRBJ1-2	TRBV6-1	CASRTLGRDYDYTF
TRBJ1-5	TRBV20-1	CSALQGAGQSQHF
TRBJ2-5	TRBV20-1	CSAYPTGARQETQYF
TRBJ2-7	TRBV20-1	CSAHGTSPSYEQYF
TRBJ2-2	TRBV29-1	CSVVSGELGELFF
TRBJ2-1	TRBV9	CASSVRLAAYNEQFF
TRBJ2-7	TRBV6-5	CASSSAGLTYEQYF
TRBJ2-3	TRBV29-1	CSVHETGGRGTQYF
TRBJ2-1	TRBV10-3	CAIKGASAAGDQFF
NA	TRBV6-2/TRBV6-3	CASSPTGGSTDTQHF
TRBJ2-5	TRBV6-5	CANSPGWFETQYF
TRBJ1-6	TRBV20-1	CSARVGQNNSPPHF
TRBJ1-1	TRBV11-2	CASSFRERAGAIF
TRBJ2-4	TRBV6-5	CDSSYNPKNIRYF
TRBJ2-3	TRBV6-6	CASGYLRNGDTQYF
TRBJ2-7	TRBV29-1	CSVSLPWGSYEQYF
TRBJ2-3	TRBV6-6	CASSGRNTDTQYF
TRBJ1-4	TRBV28	CASSDLPGANLFF
TRBJ2-5	TRBV6-5	CVSSYGAVDRSQETPYF
TRBJ1-6	TRBV10-1	CASSRDRENSPLHF
TRBJ2-3	TRBV12-3/TRBV12-4	CASRRAGTGGDTQYF
TRBJ1-2	TRBV10-3	CAIRNTGGGYGYIF
TRBJ1-5	TRBV20-1	CSARPGQGEGQPQHF
TRBJ2-7	TRBV11-3	CASRLGGTGVTHYEQYF
TRBJ1-5	TRBV6-6	CVSSTQGAGQPQHF
TRBJ1-1	TRBV7-9	CVSSSKTGHEAFF
TRBJ2-7	TRBV28	CTSSFRTGGAQQYF
TRBJ2-2	TRBV5-1	CASSLVRTGHTGELFF
TRBJ2-4	TRBV6-5	CASSPTVLHGVDIQCF
TRBJ2-1	TRBV4-2	CASSKGLVDEQSF
TRBJ1-2	TRBV28	CAGRSPNVGRVYGYTF
TRBJ1-2	TRBV5-6	CASSVRDRGYYGYTF
TRBJ2-5	TRBV5-4	CASNAGAAGETQYF
TRBJ1-5	TRBV29-1	CSARRGDSNQPQHF
TRBJ2-1	TRBV4-1	CASSQAGLEGLNEQFF
TRBJ2-3	TRBV6-4	CASSPLTGGGDTQYF
TRBJ2-2	TRBV5-1	CASSSGQKNTGELFF
TRBJ2-7	TRBV6-2/TRBV6-3	CAIITPGSQDEQYF
TRBJ2-7	TRBV6-5	CASSYSSGSYYEQYF
TRBJ2-3	TRBV6-1	CASSEGIPDMQYF
TRBJ1-3	TRBV5-1	CASSSADTYSGNTIYF
TRBJ1-5	TRBV7-8	CASSPQGAYNNQPQHF
TRBJ2-1	TRBV5-1	CASSLGTSGNEQFF
TRBJ1-2	TRBV5-1	CASSMTDYGYTF
TRBJ2-1	TRBV29-1	CSVTRTSERSAGNEQFF
TRBJ1-5	TRBV6-1	CASSEAPINQPQHF